This T cell receptor (beta chain) was recovered during a study of identical twins. This clonotype was picked up a small number of times. Its specificity is not known. TCRdb reprocessed the 5' RACE reads via MiXCR and lists one record per CDR3 protein. Seen here are hundreds of thousands of distinct CDR3 sequences, about 7.1% observed once, and the top ten hold roughly 1.5%. General study points: Weaker excess sharing between twins was seen in beta out-of-frame sequences. Insertions were reduced in abundant cord blood beta clonotypes but not in memory repertoires.

Separately, the same data were catalogued under a study of yellow fever vaccine responses in identical twins.

This TCR was recovered from a young woman in good health. The sequenced sample consisted of PBMCs.

This CDR3 reads CAISESGQGWDEQFF. The CDR3 coding sequence is TGTGCCATCAGTGAGTCGGGACAGGGCTGGGATGAGCAGTTCTTC. The rearrangement uses TRBV10-3 and TRBJ2-1, with TRBD1 matching 9 bases. Losses at the gene ends were 0 bases for V and 8 bases for J; bases not matched to a gene: 5. The germline V gene encodes CDR1 ENHRY and CDR2 SYGVKD. This CDR3 contains 15 residues.